A single sample gave rise to the 5 T cell receptor beta chains below, sequenced in a study of human thymus T cells. Libraries were prepared by immunoSEQ multiplex PCR; TCRdb keeps only in-frame clonotypes and omits some of them. The repertoire holds 55,000 to 85,000 clones, 85% to 95% seen once, with around 0.03% in the top ten. Thymus tissue was removed during corrective cardiac surgery. The material sequenced was thymus tissue. The receptors were sampled from a girl in the first two years of life with a congenital heart defect but otherwise immunologically healthy.

This chain joins TRBV5-1 and TRBJ2-2, with D hard to call. Trimming left V 4 bases short and J 6 bases short, with 7 bases between. Germline-derived CDR1 and CDR2 are SGHRS and YFSETQ. The CDR3 spans 12 residues. The DNA for the CDR3 is TGCGCCAGCAGCAGGAGTTCCGGGGAGCTGTTTTTT. This codes for CASSRSSGELFF.

This clone was seen just once. The V and J genes are TRBV12-5 and TRBJ2-5; 10 bases align to TRBD1. Germline V gives CDR1 LGHNT, CDR2 FRNRAP. This CDR3 contains 19 residues. After removal of 0 bases from V and 1 base from J, the junction contained 11 bases not matched to a gene. CDR3 sequence reads: CASGLVRTGTGAFQETQYF. The CDR3 DNA reads as TGTGCTAGTGGTTTGGTACGTACAGGGACAGGGGCGTTCCAAGAGACCCAGTACTTC.

This chain connects TRBV19 to TRBJ2-7; maybe TRBD1 (6 bases). This CDR3 is 17 amino acids long. CDR1 and CDR2 from the germline V gene are LNHDA and SQIVND (reference sequence). The V end lost 1 base, the J end lost 5 bases, and 21 bases lay between the germline ends. The CDR3 DNA reads TGTGCCAGTAGTATAGGGGAACAGGGCCGGAGAGGGGACGAGCAGTACTTC. Its protein product is CASSIGEQGRRGDEQYF.

The chain has TRBV4-2 and TRBJ1-2; 12 bases are a match to TRBD1. CDR1 and CDR2 (germline): LGHNA, YNFKEQ. This CDR3 has 17 amino acids. Germline trimming cut 0 bases from V and 8 bases from J; bases unmatched to any gene: 10. The CDR3 region has the DNA TGTGCCAGCAGCCAAGAGATATTCAGGGACAGGGGGCACGGCTACACCTTC. Protein: CASSQEIFRDRGHGYTF.

This chain links TRBV7-2 with TRBJ2-1, with D tentatively TRBD1 (6 bases). This CDR3 is built from 15 residues. The germline V gene encodes CDR1 SGHTA and CDR2 FQGNSA. Trimming left V 5 bases short and J 0 bases short, with 11 bases between. The CDR3 nucleotides read TGTGCCAGCAGCCCAGAGGACAGCTCCTACAATGAGCAGTTCTTC. The encoded protein is CASSPEDSSYNEQFF.